This T cell receptor beta chain was captured by sequencing in a study of blood T cell repertoires in COVID-19. Germline V CDR1 and CDR2: LNHDA, SQIVND (reference sequence). This CDR3 region has 13 residues. V lost 5 bases to trimming and J lost 6 bases, with 10 bases between them. Produced via immunoSEQ multiplex PCR; TCRdb's table is partial and in-frame only. The table has over 55,000 clones, about 80% seen once; the top ten hold roughly a tenth. The sequence was collected from a man older than 75 with COVID-19, enrolled during active disease. The specimen was peripheral blood. J is TRBJ2-2 and V is TRBV19, with D tentatively TRBD1 (6 bases). The CDR3 DNA follows: TGTGCCAGTAGTTCAGGGGTGGCCGGGGAGCTGTTTTTT. Translated: CASSSGVAGELFF. The whole variable domain, filled in from reference TRBV19 and TRBJ2-2, reads DGGITQSPKYLFRKEGQNVTLSCEQNLNHDAMYWYRQDPGQGLRLIYYSQIVNDFQKGDIAEGYSVSREKKESFPLTVTSAQKNPTAFYLCASSSGVAGELFFGEGSRLTVL.